This TCR beta chain was identified during a study of OX40 agonist ivuxolimab in advanced cancers. For context, the study as a whole: Ivuxolimab was a fully human IgG2 agonistic monoclonal antibody targeting the costimulatory receptor OX40 (CD134). Intravenous ivuxolimab was administered to patients every 2 weeks at six dose levels: 0.01, 0.1, 0.3, 1.5, 3 and 10 mg/kg. Of the approximately 54 patients in dose escalation, around 19 had hepatocellular carcinoma, about 15 had melanoma, 9 had renal cell carcinoma and 9 had head and neck cancer. A male proportion of around 81% and a mean age of approximately 61 years, ranging from 23 to 79, were recorded for the dose-escalation cohort. Patients were allowed to have had prior anti-PD-1, anti-PD-L1 or anti-CTLA-4 therapy, and around two fifths of the dose-escalation patients had been treated with checkpoint inhibitors. Partial responses occurred in three dose-escalation patients, of whom one had hepatocellular carcinoma and two had cutaneous melanoma. Peripheral TCRbeta sequencing aimed to test whether ivuxolimab altered TCR sequence diversity and caused clonal T-cell expansion. The paper reports the monotherapy dose-escalation portion (N of about 50 patients) of the phase I ivuxolimab trial.

Concerning this clone: No antigen is known for it. No qualities accompany the bases; no much larger clone lies one base away.

The CDR3, from cysteine to phenylalanine, totals 16 residues. CDR3 DNA only is kept here, 48 bases in frame from base 1. The CDR1 and CDR2 encoded by the germline V gene are SGHAT and FQNNGV. Trimmed from V: 5 bases; trimmed from J: 6 bases; junction bases lacking a gene match: 11. Genomic DNA was extracted from sorted cells for sequencing of the TCRbeta CDR3 region. The immunoSEQ Assay was used to sequence the TCRbeta CDR3 regions. TCRdb holds this immuneACCESS table with in-frame rearrangements only. Some clones are missing; in checked studies, unresolved V genes explain under half, and the rest has no known cause. A total of 15,000 or so clones appear in this sample, about 75% of them only once. The ten most abundant clones make up 36% of the sample. The trial excluded patients who had a history of autoimmune disease or were on systemic immunosuppression. Peripheral blood for TCR sequencing was collected from all dose cohorts at baseline, on cycle 4 day 1, and on cycle 7 day 1. The samples were drawn from a first-in-human, open-label, multicenter phase I dose-escalation trial of ivuxolimab. Adults with locally advanced or metastatic melanoma, renal cell, hepatocellular, or head and neck squamous cell carcinoma were enrolled in the trial. Before TCR sequencing, CD4+ T cells and CD8+ T cells were sorted from peripheral blood as separate populations.

General study outcomes and caveats: In the 0.1-3.0 mg/kg groups, partial responders had among the lowest normalized peripheral clonal expansion, particularly in CD8+ T cells. Low levels of normalized T-cell clonal expansion were also shown by some nonresponding patients. Which antigens the clonally expanded peripheral T cells were specific for was not determined. On average, CD8+ T cells showed more expanded clones than CD4+ T cells after ivuxolimab. At doses of 0.1 to 3.0 mg/kg, clonal expansion of both CD4+ and CD8+ blood T cells was observed from baseline to week 6.

Source: CD4+ or CD8+ T cells sorted from blood, taken in a trial of the OX40 agonist ivuxolimab. The rearrangement joined TRBV11-2 to TRBJ2-1, with TRBD2 matching 9 junction bases. The sequence was collected from an adult with an advanced solid tumor such as melanoma, head and neck, liver or kidney cancer. CDR3 loop: CASSLERGAVFNEQFF. The sequenced DNA: TGTGCCAGCAGCCTTGAGCGGGGGGCCGTCTTCAATGAGCAGTTCTTC.